These T cell receptor beta chains were read from a single sample in a study of T-cell reconstitution after alpha-beta-depleted transplantation in children. TCRdb re-called the PCR reads with MiXCR, one entry per CDR3 protein. This table holds around 600,000 distinct CDR3 sequences, approximately 22% found once. The sequencing here drew on PBMCs, mostly from graft donor cells, taken 360 days after TCRalphabeta/CD19-depleted stem cell transplant. The receptors here all came from a boy in the first two years of life who had a stem cell transplant for acute myeloid leukemia, so the T cells may come from the graft donor. Both conserved end residues are part of each CDR3. Fields, in order: V gene, J gene, D gene, clone size, CDR3 protein, CDR3 DNA. A D gene is named only where the DNA matches it firmly. Only some rows state a clone size, as once, few, many or a class for expanded clones.

TRBV15	TRBJ2-2	-	-	CATSKWGLAGELFF	TGTGCCACCAGCAAGTGGGGATTGGCCGGGGAGCTGTTTTTT
TRBV5-1	TRBJ2-7	-	-	CASSLSSGSAYEQYF	TGCGCCAGCAGCTTGAGTTCAGGGAGCGCCTATGAGCAGTACTTC
TRBV18	TRBJ2-7	-	-	CASSQQGFLPYEQYF	TGTGCCAGCTCACAACAGGGTTTCCTACCCTACGAGCAGTACTTC
TRBV5-6	TRBJ2-7	-	-	CASSLGARTSYEQYF	TGTGCCAGCAGCTTGGGAGCCCGGACATCCTACGAGCAGTACTTC
TRBV7-2	TRBJ2-4	-	-	CASSSGPFQYF	TGTGCCAGCAGCTCCGGCCCCTTTCAGTACTTC
TRBV11-2	TRBJ2-4	-	many	CASSAGGKTKNIQYF	TGTGCCAGCAGCGCTGGGGGCAAAACCAAAAACATTCAGTACTTC
TRBV12-3/TRBV12-4	TRBJ2-5	TRBD1	many	CASSSEVGTGGETQYF	TGTGCCAGCAGCTCTGAGGTCGGGACAGGGGGAGAGACCCAGTACTTC
TRBV5-6	TRBJ1-2	-	many	CASSFRMVNGYTF	TGTGCCAGCAGCTTTCGTATGGTAAATGGCTACACCTTC
TRBV10-2	TRBJ2-1	-	-	CASSEGVWRHNEQFF	TGCGCCAGCAGCGAGGGGGTCTGGAGGCACAATGAGCAGTTCTTC
TRBV11-3	TRBJ2-1	TRBD2	many	CASSLSSGYNEQFF	TGTGCCAGCAGCCTCTCTAGCGGTTACAATGAGCAGTTCTTC
TRBV7-2	TRBJ1-1	-	many	CASSFGGVNTEAFF	TGTGCCAGCAGCTTCGGGGGCGTGAACACTGAAGCTTTCTTT
TRBV20-1	TRBJ2-1	-	many	CRPGQYNEQFF	TGCAGACCCGGCCAGTACAATGAGCAGTTCTTC
TRBV29-1	TRBJ2-4	-	many	CSAADFLAKNIQYF	TGCAGCGCCGCGGACTTTCTAGCCAAAAACATTCAGTACTTC
TRBV29-1	TRBJ1-6	-	many	CSVITTGNSPLHF	TGCAGCGTTATTACAACAGGGAACTCACCCCTCCACTTT
TRBV27	TRBJ2-3	-	many	CASSELPRGGFTDTQYF	TGTGCCAGCAGTGAACTCCCGCGAGGGGGGTTCACAGATACGCAGTATTTT
TRBV20-1	TRBJ1-1	-	-	CSAPENTEAFF	TGCAGTGCTCCGGAGAACACTGAAGCTTTCTTT
TRBV11-1	TRBJ2-5	TRBD2	-	CASSLLPGTSKETQYF	TGTGCCAGCAGTTTGCTCCCCGGGACTAGTAAAGAGACCCAGTACTTC
TRBV7-2	TRBJ2-7	-	-	CANSLADEQYF	TGTGCCAACAGCTTAGCGGACGAGCAGTACTTC
TRBV27	TRBJ2-1	TRBD2	-	CASKPDAGVYNEQFF	TGTGCCAGCAAACCCGACGCGGGGGTCTACAATGAGCAGTTCTTC
TRBV6-1	TRBJ2-7	TRBD1	many	CASRDPHSGTANYEQYF	TGTGCCAGCAGAGACCCACACTCCGGGACAGCGAACTACGAGCAGTACTTC
TRBV7-9	TRBJ1-1	TRBD1	many	CASSPKRDRGSNTEAFF	TGTGCCAGCAGCCCCAAGCGGGACAGGGGATCGAACACTGAAGCTTTCTTT
TRBV11-2	TRBJ1-2	TRBD1	-	CASSLEYAGQVSGYTF	TGTGCCAGCAGCTTAGAATACGCGGGACAGGTTTCTGGCTACACCTTC
TRBV9	TRBJ2-7	-	-	CASSAQGGSHEQYF	TGTGCCAGCAGCGCGCAGGGGGGGTCCCACGAGCAGTACTTC
TRBV29-1	TRBJ2-4	-	many	CSVEAVLAKNIQYF	TGCAGCGTTGAAGCGGTACTAGCCAAAAACATTCAGTACTTC
TRBV9	TRBJ2-5	TRBD2	few	CASSNSPPGLAEWETQYF	TGTGCCAGCAGCAACTCCCCTCCGGGACTAGCGGAGTGGGAGACCCAGTACTTC
TRBV28	TRBJ2-5	-	-	CASNPRGEEETQYF	TGTGCCAGCAACCCGCGGGGAGAGGAGGAGACCCAGTACTTC
TRBV14	TRBJ2-1	-	many	CASSQVRNRNNEQFF	TGTGCCAGCAGCCAAGTGAGGAATAGGAACAATGAGCAGTTCTTC
TRBV7-2	TRBJ2-1	-	many	CASSSGRVGLDEQFF	TGTGCCAGCAGCTCCGGCAGGGTAGGGCTGGATGAGCAGTTCTTC
TRBV4-1	TRBJ1-1	TRBD1	few	CASSQVPGGITEAFF	TGCGCCAGCAGCCAAGTTCCAGGGGGCATAACTGAAGCTTTCTTT
TRBV4-3	TRBJ1-2	-	-	CASSQVLSYGYTF	TGCGCCAGCAGCCAAGTCCTCTCCTATGGCTACACCTTC
TRBV20-1	TRBJ2-3	-	-	CSATLQGPVTDTQYF	TGCAGTGCTACCTTACAGGGACCCGTCACAGATACGCAGTATTTT
TRBV21-1	TRBJ2-3	-	many	CASSFLPRDTQYF	TGTGCCAGCAGCTTTCTTCCCCGGGATACGCAGTATTTT
TRBV12-3/TRBV12-4	TRBJ1-6	TRBD1	few	CASSLRTGLNSPLHF	TGTGCCAGCAGTTTAAGGACAGGGCTTAATTCACCCCTCCACTTT
TRBV10-3	TRBJ2-5	TRBD1	-	CAISEITGGRETQYF	TGTGCCATCAGTGAGATCACAGGGGGCCGAGAGACCCAGTACTTC
TRBV29-1	TRBJ2-5	-	many	CSVRGGGRVIQETQYF	TGCAGCGTACGTGGGGGGGGCAGGGTTATCCAAGAGACCCAGTACTTC
TRBV20-1	TRBJ2-3	TRBD1	few	CSARNRGLSTDTQYF	TGCAGTGCGAGGAACAGGGGGCTGAGCACAGATACGCAGTATTTT
TRBV7-9	TRBJ2-3	-	-	CASSLAEARGTDTQYF	TGTGCCAGCAGCTTAGCGGAGGCCAGGGGCACAGATACGCAGTATTTT
TRBV3-1	TRBJ2-3	-	many	CASSPSRPAKGDTQYF	TGTGCCAGCAGCCCCTCCAGACCTGCCAAGGGAGATACGCAGTATTTT
TRBV20-1	TRBJ2-7	-	many	CSARGDYEQYF	TGCAGTGCTAGGGGGGACTACGAGCAGTACTTC
TRBV9	TRBJ2-3	TRBD2	-	CASSVWGGITDTQYF	TGTGCCAGCAGCGTATGGGGGGGGATCACAGATACGCAGTATTTT
TRBV10-2	TRBJ1-1	-	few	CASTPGSSNTEAFF	TGCGCCTCCACTCCCGGGTCATCGAACACTGAAGCTTTCTTT
TRBV6-5	TRBJ1-1	-	few	CATEQGTEAFF	TGTGCCACTGAACAGGGCACTGAAGCTTTCTTT